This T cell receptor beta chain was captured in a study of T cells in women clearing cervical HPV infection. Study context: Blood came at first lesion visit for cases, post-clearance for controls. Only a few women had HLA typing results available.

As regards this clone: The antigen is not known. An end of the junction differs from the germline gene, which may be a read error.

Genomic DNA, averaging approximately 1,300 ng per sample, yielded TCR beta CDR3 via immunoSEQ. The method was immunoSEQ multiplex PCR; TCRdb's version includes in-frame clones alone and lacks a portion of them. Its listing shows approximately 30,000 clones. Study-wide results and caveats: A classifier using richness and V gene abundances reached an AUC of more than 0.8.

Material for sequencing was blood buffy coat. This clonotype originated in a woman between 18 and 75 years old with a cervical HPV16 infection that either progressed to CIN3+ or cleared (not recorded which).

CDR3 DNA, as far as it was read: TGCGCCAGCAGCCAGGACTCCGGGACTAGGGGCGGGGAG. It yields the protein CASSQDSGTRGGE. The whole CDR3 is CASSQDSGTRGGELFF. The J gene is TRBJ2-2, the V gene TRBV4-2; TRBD2 matches at 8 bases. The CDR3 end is not reached by the read, which stops 3 residues before it; the germline J gene fills it in. Looked up from germline, CDR1 is LGHNA and CDR2 is YNFKEQ. CDR3 size: 16 residues.